These 14 T cell receptor beta chains originate from one sample sequenced in a study of shared clonotypes between healthy human individuals (TCRdb year 2020). Receptor amplification or capture employed the immunoSEQ multiplex PCR assay. TCRdb took this table from immuneACCESS and kept in-frame rearrangements with V and J called. Such tables lack part of the clones; where checked against another copy, unresolved V genes explain under half of the gap, and the rest is unexplained. Across this sample there are 850,000 to 1,200,000 clones, with roughly 75% seen only once. The top ten hold roughly 1.5% of the sample. Sequencing was done on a sample of memory CD4+ T cells sorted from blood. The cell subset or site label here, explained by the study, means: CD45RA-negative fraction. The receptors derive from a man between 18 and 35 years old in good health.

Concerning this clone: A much larger clone lies a single base off, so this may be a read error. The same CDR3 arises from other DNA sequences in this sample as well. This sequence joins TRBV11-2 and TRBJ2-2, with D possibly matching TRBD2 (6 bases). Germline CDR1 reads SGHAT; CDR2 reads FQNNGV. CDR3 length equals 14 residues. The CDR3 sequence: CASSLLRGTGELFF. CDR3 sequence (DNA): TGTGCCAGCAGCCTCTTACGGGGGACCGGGGAGCTATTTTTT.

A remark on this clone: Mismatch with germline at one junction end may stem from a read error. The chain recombines TRBV7-7 with TRBJ1-4, with D perhaps matching TRBD1 (6 bases). The germline V gene encodes CDR1 SSHAT and CDR2 FNYEAQ (reference sequence). This CDR3 spans 21 amino acids. CDR3 amino acids: CASSLGDGYREEEIGREKLFF. The CDR3 bases are TGTGCTAGCAGCTTAGGAGATGGATACAGGGAAGAGGAGATCGGGAGGGAAAAACTGTTTTTT.

The genes are TRBV5-1 and TRBJ1-1; D not certain. Germline CDR1 and CDR2: SGHRS and YFSETQ. Trimming removed 0 bases from V and 4 bases from J, with 10 bases in between. This CDR3 comprises 14 residues. The CDR3 reads CASSLGPLSTEAFF. Written as DNA, the CDR3 is TGCGCCAGCAGCTTGGGGCCGCTAAGCACTGAAGCTTTCTTT. The full variable domain, with the rest looked up from reference TRBV5-1 and TRBJ1-1, is KAGVTQTPRYLIKTRGQQVTLSCSPISGHRSVSWYQQTPGQGLQFLFEYFSETQRNKGNFPGRFSGRQFSNSRSEMNVSTLELGDSALYLCASSLGPLSTEAFFGQGTRLTVV.

The CDR3 DNA sequence: TGTGCCAGCAGCCAGGGGACAACGAACACTGAAGCTTTCTTT. The encoded protein is CASSQGTTNTEAFF. The rearrangement joins TRBV5-6 to TRBJ1-1, with D possibly matching TRBD1 (6 bases). Deletions cut 4 bases from V and 1 base from J, with 11 bases between. Germline V gives CDR1 SGHDT, CDR2 YYEEEE. CDR3 length equals 14 residues.

This chain connects TRBV30 to TRBJ2-1; D may match TRBD1 or TRBD2 (6 bases each). CDR1 and CDR2 (germline): GTSNPN, SVGIG (reference sequence). CDR3 length equals 14 residues. V dropped 5 bases and J dropped 4 bases, with 15 bases sitting between them. The CDR3 here is CAWRDGGPYNEQFF. CDR3 coding DNA: TGTGCCTGGCGGGACGGGGGCCCTTACAATGAGCAGTTCTTC.

The chain links TRBV4-2 to TRBJ2-1, with D maybe TRBD2 (7 bases). The CDR3 sequence is 15 residues long. V was cut by 1 base and J by 7 bases, with 14 bases left in between. Germline CDR1 reads LGHNA; CDR2 reads YNFKEQ. The CDR3 protein is CASSQGSRGANEQFF. The CDR3, as DNA: TGTGCCAGCAGCCAAGGATCCCGGGGGGCTAATGAGCAGTTCTTC.

The V call is TRBV6-4, the J call TRBJ1-4, with TRBD1 matching 9 bases. With V trimmed by 0 bases and J by 9 bases, 11 bases remained unmatched. The CDR3 contains 17 residues. Germline lookup yields CDR1 MRHNA and CDR2 SNTAGT. The CDR3 DNA sequence: TGTGCCAGCAGTGACTCTCGAGGGGGGGGACAGGGTAAAAAACTGTTTTTT. This translates into CASSDSRGGGQGKKLFF.

J is TRBJ2-5 and V is TRBV5-1; D not certain. Germline lookup yields CDR1 SGHRS and CDR2 YFSETQ. The CDR3 is made up of 14 amino acids. Deletions cut 3 bases from V and 5 bases from J, with 14 bases between. This CDR3 reads CASSSIVWPETQYF. As DNA, the CDR3 is TGCGCCAGCAGCTCAATTGTATGGCCCGAGACCCAGTACTTC.

This chain joins TRBV28 and TRBJ2-3; D is uncertain. V gave up 10 bases and J gave up 2 bases, with 4 bases separating them. Germline V gene lookup returns CDR1 MDHEN and CDR2 SYDVKM. This CDR3 spans 10 amino acids. The CDR3 DNA is TGTGCCACTTACACAGATACGCAGTATTTT. Its translation is CATYTDTQYF.

V is TRBV5-4 and J is TRBJ2-2, with TRBD1 as a possible D gene (6 bases). V shed 4 bases and J shed 4 bases, with 11 bases lying between them. The CDR3 runs 14 residues. CDR1 and CDR2 (germline): SGHNT, YYREEE (reference sequence). The CDR3 sequence is CASSTVGGTGELFF. DNA for the CDR3: TGTGCCAGCAGCACCGTAGGGGGCACCGGGGAGCTGTTTTTT.

V usage is TRBV28 and J usage is TRBJ2-7, with D perhaps TRBD1 or TRBD2 (5 bases each). The CDR3 totals 14 residues. CDR1 MDHEN and CDR2 SYDVKM come from the germline V gene. V was shortened by 6 bases and J by 0 bases, with 12 bases between the two germline ends. The CDR3 DNA reads TGTGCCAGCAGCCTAAGAGGGGACTCCTACGAGCAGTACTTC. It is translated as CASSLRGDSYEQYF.

V gene TRBV2 combines with J gene TRBJ1-4, with D unresolved. The CDR3 is 15 residues long. The V gene's germline CDR1 is SNHLY and CDR2 FYNNEI. V was cut by 3 bases and J by 4 bases, with 12 bases left in between. CDR3 nucleotides: TGTGCCAGCAGTGAGTCGAGAGGAAATAATGAAAAACTGTTTTTT. It translates to CASSESRGNNEKLFF.

The chain recombines TRBV28 with TRBJ2-3; D is possibly TRBD1 (6 bases). V was shortened by 8 bases and J by 2 bases, with 11 bases between the two germline ends. Germline V gives CDR1 MDHEN, CDR2 SYDVKM. The CDR3 is 13 amino acids. The CDR3 spells CASSGQYTDTQYF. CDR3 sequence (DNA): TGTGCCAGCTCCGGACAGTACACAGATACGCAGTATTTT. The variable domain in full, completed from reference TRBV28 and TRBJ2-3, reads DVKVTQSSRYLVKRTGEKVFLECVQDMDHENMFWYRQDPGLGLRLIYFSYDVKMKEKGDIPEGYSVSREKKERFSLILESASTNQTSMYLCASSGQYTDTQYFGPGTRLTVL.

The chain carries TRBV5-4 and TRBJ2-1; the D gene is possibly TRBD2 (5 bases). The V and J ends lost 5 bases and 9 bases respectively, with 18 bases between them. CDR1 is SGHNT and CDR2 is YYREEE in the germline V gene (reference sequence). The CDR3 runs to 14 residues. CDR3 region: CASRAGPSEGEQFF. As DNA, the CDR3 is TGTGCCAGCAGGGCAGGACCATCCGAGGGTGAGCAGTTCTTC.